This TCR beta chain came from a study of spatial heterogeneity in lung cancer. Using its own MiXCR run on the 5' RACE reads, TCRdb lists one record per CDR3 protein. This sample has under 150,000 distinct CDR3 sequences; approximately 10% occur once, and the top ten carry approximately 24%. Time point reported: blood at routine non-recurrence follow-up after resection. V was shortened by 4 bases and J by 3 bases, with 12 bases between the two germline ends. Per germline, CDR1 MNHNY and CDR2 SVGAGI (reference sequence). This CDR3 contains 14 residues. Sequenced material: PBMCs, taken at follow-up. This clonotype originated in a female donor with early-stage non-small cell lung cancer. This sequence joins TRBV6-6 and TRBJ2-5; D might be TRBD2 (6 bases). CDR3 nucleotides: TGTGCCAGCAGTTTTCGGGACTTAAAAGAGACCCAGTACTTC. Protein sequence: CASSFRDLKETQYF.